This entry is about one T cell receptor (beta chain). Its cognate antigen is unknown. The data originate from a study of blood T cells in healthy people across ages. The authors ran a second PCR of about 7 to 11 cycles using a sample-barcoded 5' primer and a J-beta primer mix. Every cDNA was tagged by a template-switch adaptor with 12 random nucleotides. One entry per CDR3 protein, called by TCRdb with MiXCR from the 5' RACE reads. The table includes more than 900,000 distinct CDR3 sequences, around 25% detected once. Findings and limits, study-wide: Considered underestimates were the diversity estimates obtained from one million T cells.

Germline CDR1 and CDR2: SGHDN and FVKESK. Trimming removed 0 bases at V and 2 bases at J, with 7 bases between. The CDR3 has 14 residues. The same sample was also studied in work on T cells of mothers and their children. From that report: T cell clones that were persistent and microchimeric went undetected.

Sequencing was carried out using blood. The sequence was obtained from a girl aged 2 to 9 in good health. The chain combines TRBV14 with TRBJ2-5; D unclear. The CDR3, as DNA: TGTGCCAGCAGCCAAGACAGGATACAAGAGACCCAGTACTTC. Amino acid sequence: CASSQDRIQETQYF.